The 19 T cell receptor beta chains given below trace back to one sample, sequenced in a study of CD8 T cells in ankylosing spondylitis. Via MiXCR, TCRdb re-called the 5' RACE reads, giving one row per CDR3 protein. Here the sample spans about 35,000 distinct CDR3 sequences, roughly 3% being singletons. The source material was blood, either unsorted or a sorted T cell fraction (not recorded which). Receptors were obtained from a male donor with ankylosing spondylitis or in good health (not recorded which).

This clonotype occurred many times. The chain recombines TRBV9 with TRBJ2-1; D gene uncertain. Germline loops: CDR1 SGDLS, CDR2 YYNGEE. The V gene lost 0 bases and the J gene lost 6 bases, with 7 bases spanning the gap. CDR3 length: 13 amino acids. The CDR3 reads CASSVEPGNEQFF. In DNA, the CDR3 is TGTGCCAGCAGCGTAGAACCGGGCAATGAGCAGTTCTTC.

This chain joins TRBV9 and TRBJ2-1; TRBD1 might be the D (6 bases). CDR3 size: 16 residues. From germline, CDR1 is SGDLS and CDR2 YYNGEE. The germline V and J ends were trimmed by 6 bases and 10 bases, with 26 bases remaining between them. The DNA of the CDR3 is TGTGCCAGCAACGGGTTACAGGGCCGAAGGGCGGGCGAGCAGTTCTTC. It encodes CASNGLQGRRAGEQFF.

The table lists this clonotype with many counts. The chain links TRBV9 to TRBJ2-3, with a tentative D call TRBD2 (6 bases). Looked up from germline, CDR1 is SGDLS and CDR2 is YYNGEE. The V and J ends lost 0 bases and 1 base respectively, with 12 bases between them. This CDR3 comprises 16 residues. The CDR3 is CASSVEAGRGTDTQYF. The CDR3 DNA sequence: TGTGCCAGCAGCGTAGAGGCGGGGCGCGGCACAGATACGCAGTATTTT.

This clonotype was counted at least ten times. The rearrangement links TRBV9 to TRBJ2-1; D is undetermined. This CDR3 is 15 amino acids long. With 0 bases removed from V and 2 bases from J, the gap between germline ends came to 9 bases. CDR1 is SGDLS, CDR2 YYNGEE, per germline. CDR3 region: CASSVGVGTYNEQFF. The CDR3 region has the DNA TGTGCCAGCAGCGTAGGGGTAGGGACCTACAATGAGCAGTTCTTC.

This clonotype was seen at least ten times. The chain recombines TRBV9 with TRBJ2-1; the D gene is possibly TRBD2 (6 bases). With 0 bases removed from V and 5 bases from J, the gap between germline ends came to 18 bases. CDR1 SGDLS and CDR2 YYNGEE come from the germline V gene. The CDR3 consists of 17 residues. The CDR3 loop reads CASSVELGTGVDNEQFF. The CDR3 DNA sequence: TGTGCCAGCAGCGTAGAATTAGGGACTGGGGTAGACAATGAGCAGTTCTTC.

This clonotype was seen many times. The rearrangement links TRBV20-1 to TRBJ2-2; D possibly matches TRBD1 or TRBD2 (5 bases each). The CDR3 length is 14 residues. V gave up 6 bases and J gave up 6 bases, with 17 bases separating them. Germline-derived CDR1 and CDR2 are DFQATT and SNEGSKA (reference sequence). The CDR3 sequence: CSARDPGRAGELFF. Written as DNA, the CDR3 is TGCAGTGCAAGGGACCCCGGCCGGGCCGGGGAGCTGTTTTTT.

This clonotype showed up many times. The chain has TRBV9 and TRBJ2-3, with D perhaps assigned TRBD1 or TRBD2 (5 bases each). This CDR3 spans 15 amino acids. The germline gives CDR1 SGDLS, CDR2 YYNGEE. V shed 2 bases and J shed 0 bases, with 10 bases lying between them. The CDR3 here is CASSVGTLSTDTQYF. The DNA for the CDR3 is TGTGCCAGCAGCGTCGGGACCCTTAGCACAGATACGCAGTATTTT.

This clonotype was picked up many times. The V gene is TRBV9, the J gene TRBJ2-1; 12 nucleotides align to TRBD2. J was trimmed by 4 bases and V by 3 bases; bases with no gene match: 8. The CDR3 spans 17 residues. In germline, CDR1 is SGDLS, CDR2 YYNGEE. The CDR3 bases are TGTGCCAGCAGCGAACTAGCGGGAGGAACGAAATACAATGAGCAGTTCTTC. This gives the protein CASSELAGGTKYNEQFF.

This clonotype came up a few times. V usage is TRBV9 and J usage is TRBJ2-1; D unresolved. Germline lookup yields CDR1 SGDLS and CDR2 YYNGEE. The V gene lost 1 base and the J gene lost 6 bases, with 11 bases spanning the gap. This CDR3 has 14 amino acids. The CDR3 coding sequence is TGTGCCAGCAGCGTACACCCCCGAGGCAATGAGCAGTTCTTC. Translation gives CASSVHPRGNEQFF. Looking up the rest from reference TRBV9 and TRBJ2-1 gives the full variable domain: DSGVTQTPKHLITATGQRVTLRCSPRSGDLSVYWYQQSLDQGLQFLIQYYNGEERAKGNILERFSAQQFPDLHSELNLSSLELGDSALYFCASSVHPRGNEQFFGPGTRLTVL.

This clonotype was observed many times. The chain joins TRBV9 to TRBJ2-1; possibly TRBD2 for D (6 bases). The CDR3 is 17 amino acids. V was shortened by 3 bases and J by 2 bases, with 18 bases between the two germline ends. CDR1 and CDR2 (germline): SGDLS, YYNGEE. The CDR3: CASSDRGGTRPYNEQFF. CDR3 nucleotides: TGTGCCAGCAGCGACCGTGGGGGGACTCGCCCCTACAATGAGCAGTTCTTC.

This clonotype was seen many times. The chain combines TRBV9 with TRBJ2-1; TRBD1 agrees at 8 bases. Germline assignment: CDR1 SGDLS and CDR2 YYNGEE. V was pared by 4 bases and J by 8 bases, with 11 bases of the junction left unmatched. CDR3 length equals 15 residues. The CDR3 spells CASSQRTGTSDEQFF. CDR3 nucleotide sequence: TGTGCCAGCAGCCAAAGGACAGGGACTTCCGATGAGCAGTTCTTC.

Ten or more counts support this clonotype. The J gene is TRBJ2-5, the V gene TRBV9; D tentatively fits TRBD1 or TRBD2 (5 bases each). Per germline, CDR1 SGDLS and CDR2 YYNGEE. CDR3 length: 16 residues. Trimming took off 0 bases at V and 4 bases at J, with 16 bases between the two ends. Written as DNA, the CDR3 is TGTGCCAGCAGCGTAGAGGGGAGTGAGTTTAGAGAGACCCAGTACTTC. Residues: CASSVEGSEFRETQYF. The variable domain in full, completed from reference TRBV9 and TRBJ2-5, reads DSGVTQTPKHLITATGQRVTLRCSPRSGDLSVYWYQQSLDQGLQFLIQYYNGEERAKGNILERFSAQQFPDLHSELNLSSLELGDSALYFCASSVEGSEFRETQYFGPGTRLLVL.

This clonotype was recorded at least ten times. CDR3 sequence reads: CASSVGGHLTGELFF. The CDR3, as DNA: TGTGCCAGCAGCGTAGGGGGACACCTCACCGGGGAGCTGTTTTTT. The J gene is TRBJ2-2, the V gene TRBV9; possible D gene TRBD1, 6 bases. V lost 0 bases to trimming and J lost 4 bases, with 10 bases between them. Germline values: CDR1 SGDLS, CDR2 YYNGEE. This CDR3 contains 15 residues.

There are many counts of this clonotype. The V call is TRBV9, the J call TRBJ2-1; D may match TRBD1 or TRBD2 (7 bases each). This CDR3 has 17 amino acids. CDR1 and CDR2 (germline): SGDLS, YYNGEE. With 0 bases removed from V and 6 bases from J, the gap between germline ends came to 19 bases. The CDR3 DNA is TGTGCCAGCAGCGTAGATGTGGGAGGGGGCCCCATCAATGAGCAGTTCTTC. Residues: CASSVDVGGGPINEQFF.

This clonotype was counted ten times or more. Germline and junction disagree at one end, which may indicate a read error. The rearrangement uses TRBV9 and TRBJ2-1; tentative D call: TRBD2 (6 bases). Looked up from germline, CDR1 is SGDLS and CDR2 is YYNGEE. CDR3 size: 14 residues. The CDR3 sequence: CASSARGLYNEQFF. The CDR3 nucleotides read TGTGCCAGCAGCGCCCGGGGACTGTACAACGAGCAGTTCTTC.

The sample holds many counts of this clonotype. The V call is TRBV9, the J call TRBJ2-2, with TRBD1 matching 9 bases. The germline CDR1 and CDR2 sequences are SGDLS and YYNGEE. The junction had 12 bases not matched to a gene; V was cut back by 3 bases and J by 0 bases. The CDR3 has 19 amino acids. The CDR3 bases are TGTGCCAGCAGCGCCGTGGGGGGACAGGGATTCGCGAACACCGGGGAGCTGTTTTTT. Translating it yields CASSAVGGQGFANTGELFF.

The V call is TRBV9, the J call TRBJ2-3; 9 bases map to TRBD1. V was clipped by 0 bases and J by 1 base; unmatched bases: 3. This CDR3 is 16 amino acids long. Germline loops: CDR1 SGDLS, CDR2 YYNGEE. For the CDR3, the DNA is TGTGCCAGCAGCGTAGGTGGGACAGGGCGCACAGATACGCAGTATTTT. This translates into CASSVGGTGRTDTQYF. Full variable domain (rest looked up from reference TRBV9 and TRBJ2-3): DSGVTQTPKHLITATGQRVTLRCSPRSGDLSVYWYQQSLDQGLQFLIQYYNGEERAKGNILERFSAQQFPDLHSELNLSSLELGDSALYFCASSVGGTGRTDTQYFGPGTRLTVL.

This clonotype was detected many times. The chain couples TRBV6-5 to TRBJ1-5; D might be TRBD1 (5 bases). The CDR3 covers 16 residues. CDR1 MNHEY and CDR2 SVGAGI come from the germline V gene. V was cut by 2 bases and J by 1 base, with 12 bases left in between. DNA for the CDR3: TGTGCCAGCAGTTACCCCCGGGGCGGGAGCAATCAGCCCCAGCATTTT. Amino acids: CASSYPRGGSNQPQHF.

This clonotype was detected ten times or more. V gene TRBV9 combines with J gene TRBJ1-5; D unclear. This CDR3 comprises 13 residues. The V end lost 4 bases, the J end lost 1 base, and 6 bases lay between the germline ends. CDR1 is SGDLS and CDR2 is YYNGEE in the germline V gene. CDR3 protein: CASSRGSNQPQHF. DNA of the CDR3: TGTGCCAGCAGCAGAGGGAGCAATCAGCCCCAGCATTTT.